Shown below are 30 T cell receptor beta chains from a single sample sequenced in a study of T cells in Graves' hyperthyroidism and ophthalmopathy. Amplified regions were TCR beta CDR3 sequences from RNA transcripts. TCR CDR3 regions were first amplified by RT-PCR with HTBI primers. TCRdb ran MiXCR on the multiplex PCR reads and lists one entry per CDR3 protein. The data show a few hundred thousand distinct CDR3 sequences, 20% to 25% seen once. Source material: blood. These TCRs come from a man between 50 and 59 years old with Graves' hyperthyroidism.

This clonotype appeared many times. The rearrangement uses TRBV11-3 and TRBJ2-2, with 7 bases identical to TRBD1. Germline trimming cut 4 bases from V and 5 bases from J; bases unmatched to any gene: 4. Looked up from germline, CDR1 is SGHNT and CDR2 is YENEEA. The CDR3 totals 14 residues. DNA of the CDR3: TGTGCCAGCAGCTCCGGGACAGAGACCGGGGAGCTGTTTTTT. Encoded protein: CASSSGTETGELFF.

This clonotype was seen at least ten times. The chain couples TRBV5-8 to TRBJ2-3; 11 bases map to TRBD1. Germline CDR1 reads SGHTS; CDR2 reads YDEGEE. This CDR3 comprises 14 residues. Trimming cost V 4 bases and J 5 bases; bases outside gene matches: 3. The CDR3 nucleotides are TGTGCCAGCAGCGCCGGGACAGGGGGAGATACGCAGTATTTT. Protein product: CASSAGTGGDTQYF.

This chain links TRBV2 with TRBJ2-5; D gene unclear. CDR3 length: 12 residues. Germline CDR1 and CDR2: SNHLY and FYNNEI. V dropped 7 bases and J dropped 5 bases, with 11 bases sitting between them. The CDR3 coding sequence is TGTGCCAGCACTCCGCTCGGCGAGACCCAGTACTTC. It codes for CASTPLGETQYF.

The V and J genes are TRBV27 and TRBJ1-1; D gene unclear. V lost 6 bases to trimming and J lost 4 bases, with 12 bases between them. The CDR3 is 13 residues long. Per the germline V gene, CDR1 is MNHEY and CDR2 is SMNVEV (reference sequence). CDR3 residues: CASRRGPATEAFF. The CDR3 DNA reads TGTGCCAGCAGAAGAGGGCCTGCCACTGAAGCTTTCTTT.

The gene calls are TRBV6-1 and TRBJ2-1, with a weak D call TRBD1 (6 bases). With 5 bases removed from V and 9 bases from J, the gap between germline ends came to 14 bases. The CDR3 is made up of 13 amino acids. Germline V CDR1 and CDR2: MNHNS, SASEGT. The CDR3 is CASSPPVGGEQFF. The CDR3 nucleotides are TGTGCCAGCAGTCCCCCCGTAGGGGGTGAGCAGTTCTTC.

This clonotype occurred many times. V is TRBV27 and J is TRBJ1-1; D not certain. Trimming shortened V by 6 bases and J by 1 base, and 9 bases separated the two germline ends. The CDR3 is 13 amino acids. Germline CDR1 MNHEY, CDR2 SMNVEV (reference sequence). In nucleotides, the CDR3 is TGTGCCAGCAGCGCTACTCCGAACACTGAAGCTTTCTTT. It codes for CASSATPNTEAFF.

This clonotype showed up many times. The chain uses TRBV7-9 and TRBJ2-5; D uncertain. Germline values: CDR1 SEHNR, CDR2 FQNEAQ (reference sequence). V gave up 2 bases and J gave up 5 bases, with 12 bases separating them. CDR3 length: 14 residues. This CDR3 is CASSLILVGETQYF. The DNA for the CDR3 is TGTGCCAGCAGCTTAATTCTAGTCGGCGAGACCCAGTACTTC.

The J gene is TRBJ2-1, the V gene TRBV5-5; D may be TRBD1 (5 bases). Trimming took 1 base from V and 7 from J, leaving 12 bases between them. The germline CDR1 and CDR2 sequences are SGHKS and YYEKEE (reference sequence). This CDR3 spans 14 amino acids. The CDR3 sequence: CASSLPQGGNEQFF. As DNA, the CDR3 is TGTGCCAGCAGCTTGCCGCAGGGTGGGAATGAGCAGTTCTTC. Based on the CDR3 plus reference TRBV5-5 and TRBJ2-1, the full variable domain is DAGVTQSPTHLIKTRGQQVTLRCSPISGHKSVSWYQQVLGQGPQFIFQYYEKEERGRGNFPDRFSARQFPNYSSELNVNALLLGDSALYLCASSLPQGGNEQFFGPGTRLTVL.

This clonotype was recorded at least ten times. The CDR3 sequence: CASRRSPVSPLHF. The CDR3 DNA sequence: TGTGCCAGCAGACGCAGCCCGGTTTCACCCCTCCACTTT. The chain uses TRBV12-3 or TRBV12-4 and TRBJ1-6, with D unresolved. The CDR3 contains 13 residues. Trimming took off 6 bases at V and 9 bases at J, with 12 bases between the two ends.

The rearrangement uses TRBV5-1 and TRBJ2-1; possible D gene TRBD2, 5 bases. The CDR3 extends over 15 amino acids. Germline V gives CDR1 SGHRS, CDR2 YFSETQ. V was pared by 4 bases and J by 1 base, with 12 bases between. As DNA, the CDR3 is TGCGCCAGCAGCCACAGCGGACTGTCCTACAATGAGCAGTTCTTC. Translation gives CASSHSGLSYNEQFF.

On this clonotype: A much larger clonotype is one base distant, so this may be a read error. The CDR3 reads CASSYEVYEQYF. DNA for the CDR3: TGTGCCAGCAGCTACGAAGTTTACGAGCAGTACTTC. The chain has TRBV11-2 and TRBJ2-7; no definite D call. CDR1 is SGHAT and CDR2 is FQNNGV in the germline V gene. CDR3 length: 12 residues. With 4 bases removed from V and 4 bases from J, the gap between germline ends came to 8 bases.

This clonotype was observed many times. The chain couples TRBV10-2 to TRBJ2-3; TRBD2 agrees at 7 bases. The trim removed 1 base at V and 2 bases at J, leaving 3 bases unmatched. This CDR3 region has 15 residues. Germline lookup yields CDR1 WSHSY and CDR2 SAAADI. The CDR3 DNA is TGCGCCAGCAGTGAGTTCCTAGCGGTCACAGATACGCAGTATTTT. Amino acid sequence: CASSEFLAVTDTQYF.

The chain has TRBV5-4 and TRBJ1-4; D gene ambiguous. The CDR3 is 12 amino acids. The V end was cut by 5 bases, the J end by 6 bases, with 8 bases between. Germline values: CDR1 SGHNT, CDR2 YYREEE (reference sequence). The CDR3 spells CASRGMDEKLFF. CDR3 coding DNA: TGTGCCAGCAGGGGTATGGATGAAAAACTGTTTTTT.

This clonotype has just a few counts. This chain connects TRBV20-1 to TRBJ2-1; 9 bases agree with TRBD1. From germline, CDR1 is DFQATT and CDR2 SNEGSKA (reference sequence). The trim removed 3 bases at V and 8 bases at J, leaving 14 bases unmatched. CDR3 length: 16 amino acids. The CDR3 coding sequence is TGCAGTGCTAGCGTTTCCGGGACAGGGTTTATGGATGAGCAGTTCTTC. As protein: CSASVSGTGFMDEQFF.

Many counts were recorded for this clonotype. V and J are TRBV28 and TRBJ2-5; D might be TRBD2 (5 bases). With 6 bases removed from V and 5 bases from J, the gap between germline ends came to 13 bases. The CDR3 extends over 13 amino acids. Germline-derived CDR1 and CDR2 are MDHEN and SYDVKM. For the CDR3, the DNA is TGTGCCAGCAGCTCTCGGAGGACGGAGACCCAGTACTTC. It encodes CASSSRRTETQYF. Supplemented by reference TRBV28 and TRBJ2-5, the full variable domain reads DVKVTQSSRYLVKRTGEKVFLECVQDMDHENMFWYRQDPGLGLRLIYFSYDVKMKEKGDIPEGYSVSREKKERFSLILESASTNQTSMYLCASSSRRTETQYFGPGTRLLVL.

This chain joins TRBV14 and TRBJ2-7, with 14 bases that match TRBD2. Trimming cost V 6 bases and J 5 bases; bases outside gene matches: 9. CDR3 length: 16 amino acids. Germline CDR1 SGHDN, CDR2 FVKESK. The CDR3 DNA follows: TGTGCCAGCAGTTCCTGGACTAGCGGGAGGCAAAACGAGCAGTACTTC. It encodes CASSSWTSGRQNEQYF.

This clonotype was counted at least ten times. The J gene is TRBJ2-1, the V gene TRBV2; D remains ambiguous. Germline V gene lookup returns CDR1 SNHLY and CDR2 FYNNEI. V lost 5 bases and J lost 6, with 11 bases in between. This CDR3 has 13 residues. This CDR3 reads CASSPGSSNEQFF. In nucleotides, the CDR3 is TGTGCCAGCAGTCCTGGGTCCAGCAATGAGCAGTTCTTC.

DNA for the CDR3: TGTGCCTGGAGTGTTGAGGAAAAACTGTTTTTT. This sequence encodes CAWSVEEKLFF. V is TRBV30 and J is TRBJ1-4, with D unresolved. The germline V gene has CDR1 GTSNPN and CDR2 SVGIG (reference sequence). The CDR3 contains 11 residues. The V end lost 0 bases, the J end lost 8 bases, and 4 bases lay between the germline ends.

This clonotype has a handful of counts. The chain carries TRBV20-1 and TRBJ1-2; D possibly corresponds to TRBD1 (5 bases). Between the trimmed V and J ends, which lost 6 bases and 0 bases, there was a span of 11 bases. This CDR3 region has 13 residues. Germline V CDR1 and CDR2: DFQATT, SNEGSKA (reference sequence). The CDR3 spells CSASRGSNYGYTF. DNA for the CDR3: TGCAGTGCAAGCCGGGGGTCTAACTATGGCTACACCTTC.

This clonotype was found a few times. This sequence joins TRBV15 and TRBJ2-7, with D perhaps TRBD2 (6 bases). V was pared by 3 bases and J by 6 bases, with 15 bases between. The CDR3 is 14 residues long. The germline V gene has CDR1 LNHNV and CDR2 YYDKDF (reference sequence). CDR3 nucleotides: TGTGCCACCAGCAGGGAGGTGACTAGTTCCGAGCAGTACTTC. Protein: CATSREVTSSEQYF.

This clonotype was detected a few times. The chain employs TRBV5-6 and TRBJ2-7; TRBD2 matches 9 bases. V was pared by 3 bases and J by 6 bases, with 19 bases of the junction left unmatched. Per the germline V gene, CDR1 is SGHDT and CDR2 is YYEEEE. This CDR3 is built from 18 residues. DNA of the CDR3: TGTGCCAGCAGCTACTGGGGTAGCGGGAGAAGGCTCTTGGGCGAGCAGTACTTC. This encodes CASSYWGSGRRLLGEQYF.

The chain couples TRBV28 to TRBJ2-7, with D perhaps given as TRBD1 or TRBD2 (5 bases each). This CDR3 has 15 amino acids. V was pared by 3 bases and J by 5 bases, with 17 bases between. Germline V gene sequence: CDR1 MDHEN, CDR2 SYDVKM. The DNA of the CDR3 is TGTGCCAGCAGTTTTGGGGACCAGAGAGAAGACGAGCAGTACTTC. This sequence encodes CASSFGDQREDEQYF.

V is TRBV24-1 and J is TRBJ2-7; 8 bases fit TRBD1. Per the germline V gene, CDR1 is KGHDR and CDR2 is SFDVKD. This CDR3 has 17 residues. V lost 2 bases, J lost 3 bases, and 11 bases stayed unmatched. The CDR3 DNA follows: TGTGCCACCAGTGATTGGTTATCCGGGACAGGCCGCTACGAGCAGTACTTC. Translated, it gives CATSDWLSGTGRYEQYF.

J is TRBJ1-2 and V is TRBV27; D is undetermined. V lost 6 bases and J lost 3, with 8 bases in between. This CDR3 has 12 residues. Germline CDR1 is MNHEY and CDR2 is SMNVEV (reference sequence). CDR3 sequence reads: CASRSSYYGYTF. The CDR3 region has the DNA TGTGCCAGCAGGTCTAGCTACTATGGCTACACCTTC.

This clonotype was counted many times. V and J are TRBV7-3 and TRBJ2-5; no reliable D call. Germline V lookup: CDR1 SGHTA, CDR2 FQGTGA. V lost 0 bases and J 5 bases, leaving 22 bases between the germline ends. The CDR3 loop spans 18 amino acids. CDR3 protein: CASSLTVDEPPLLETQYF. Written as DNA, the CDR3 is TGTGCCAGCAGCTTAACGGTGGACGAGCCTCCACTTTTGGAGACCCAGTACTTC.

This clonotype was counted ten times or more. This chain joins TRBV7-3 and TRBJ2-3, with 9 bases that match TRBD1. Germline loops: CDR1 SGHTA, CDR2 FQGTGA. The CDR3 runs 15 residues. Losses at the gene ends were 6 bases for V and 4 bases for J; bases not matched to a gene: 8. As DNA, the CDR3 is TGTGCCAGCAGTTACAGGGGGCGAGACCCAGATACGCAGTATTTT. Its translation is CASSYRGRDPDTQYF.

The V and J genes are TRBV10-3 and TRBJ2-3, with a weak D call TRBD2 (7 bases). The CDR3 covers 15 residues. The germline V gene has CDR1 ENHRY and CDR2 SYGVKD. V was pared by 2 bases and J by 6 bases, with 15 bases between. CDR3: CAISEGGGRADTQYF. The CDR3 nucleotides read TGTGCCATCAGTGAGGGGGGCGGGAGAGCGGATACGCAGTATTTT.

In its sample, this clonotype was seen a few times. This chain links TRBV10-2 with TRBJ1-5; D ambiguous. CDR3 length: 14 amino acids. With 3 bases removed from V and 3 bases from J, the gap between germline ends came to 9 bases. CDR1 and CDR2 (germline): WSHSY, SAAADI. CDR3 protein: CASSDHTDNQPQHF. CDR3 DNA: TGCGCCAGCAGTGACCACACCGACAATCAGCCCCAGCATTTT.

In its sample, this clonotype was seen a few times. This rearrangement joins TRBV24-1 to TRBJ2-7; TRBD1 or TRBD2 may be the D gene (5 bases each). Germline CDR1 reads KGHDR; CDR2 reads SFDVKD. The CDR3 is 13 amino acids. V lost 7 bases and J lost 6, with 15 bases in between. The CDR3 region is CATSDERGREQYF. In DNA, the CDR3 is TGTGCCACCAGCGATGAGAGGGGCCGCGAGCAGTACTTC.

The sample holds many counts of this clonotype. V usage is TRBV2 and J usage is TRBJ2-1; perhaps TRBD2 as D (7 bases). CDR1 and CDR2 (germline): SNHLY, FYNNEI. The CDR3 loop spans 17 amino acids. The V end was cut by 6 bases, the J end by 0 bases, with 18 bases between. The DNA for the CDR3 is TGTGCCAGCAGACAGGGACTACGGGGAGGCTCCTACAATGAGCAGTTCTTC. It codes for CASRQGLRGGSYNEQFF.